This passage covers 14 T cell receptor beta chains from one sample sequenced in a study of cytomegalovirus exposure and HLA in healthy donors. 60 Vbeta and 13 Jbeta primers were used in PCR. The assay was immunoSEQ multiplex PCR, and TCRdb's table has in-frame clones only and misses some. The table includes around 200,000 clones, roughly 70% detected once. The specimen was PBMCs. The source of these receptors is a male donor in good health and CMV-seronegative.

Remarks on this clone: The junction shows a germline mismatch at one end, possibly a read error. The V call is TRBV2, the J call TRBJ1-6, with TRBD1 identical over 9 bases. The CDR3 length is 16 residues. Germline V gene sequence: CDR1 SNHLY, CDR2 FYNNEI. The CDR3 DNA sequence: TGTGTCAGCAGCCCCGCCGGGACAGGGTGGAATTCACCCCTCCACTTT. Translating gives CVSSPAGTGWNSPLHF. Filled out from reference TRBV2 and TRBJ1-6, the complete variable domain reads EPEVTQTPSHQVTQMGQEVILRCVPISNHLYFYWYRQILGQKVEFLVSFYNNEISEKSEIFDDQFSVERPDGSNFTLKIRSTKLEDSAMYFCVSSPAGTGWNSPLHFGNGTRLTVT.

The rearrangement uses TRBV5-8 and TRBJ1-1; perhaps TRBD1 as D (5 bases). Per the germline V gene, CDR1 is SGHTS and CDR2 is YDEGEE. The CDR3 covers 13 residues. V lost 1 base and J lost 6, with 10 bases in between. In nucleotides, the CDR3 is TGTGCCAGCAGCTTGTTCAGGGTTGCTGAAGCTTTCTTT. Translating it yields CASSLFRVAEAFF.

V is TRBV7-2 and J is TRBJ1-1, with D hard to call. Trimming shortened V by 0 bases and J by 10 bases, and 12 bases separated the two germline ends. In germline, CDR1 is SGHTA, CDR2 FQGNSA. The CDR3 is 13 amino acids. The CDR3 nucleotides are TGTGCCAGCAGCTTAGCCTCCGGTTTATCAGCTTTCTTT. Amino acids: CASSLASGLSAFF.

The chain joins TRBV6-1 to TRBJ2-2; 11 bases align to TRBD2. The junction had 6 bases not matched to a gene; V was cut back by 6 bases and J by 6 bases. This CDR3 is 15 amino acids long. Germline CDR1 MNHNS, CDR2 SASEGT. CDR3 in amino acids: CASSLAGGPAGELFF. The CDR3 DNA reads as TGTGCCAGCAGCTTAGCGGGAGGGCCGGCCGGGGAGCTGTTTTTT.

This chain joins TRBV6-6 and TRBJ2-7; 12 bases map to TRBD2. Germline V gene data show CDR1 as MNHNY and CDR2 as SVGAGI (reference sequence). With 8 bases clipped from V and 3 bases from J, the junction kept 11 bases outside the gene matches. The CDR3 is made up of 16 amino acids. CDR3 nucleotides: TGTGCCAGCTCCGACCCTAGCGGGAGGGGTAACTACGAGCAGTACTTC. It is translated as CASSDPSGRGNYEQYF.

J is TRBJ1-1 and V is TRBV7-9, with D unclear. V lost 7 bases to trimming and J lost 8 bases, with 17 bases between them. This CDR3 region has 13 residues. Looked up from germline, CDR1 is SEHNR and CDR2 is FQNEAQ (reference sequence). This chain's CDR3 is CASNLDGNGEAFF. For the CDR3, the DNA is TGTGCCAGCAACCTCGACGGAAACGGGGAAGCTTTCTTT.

The CDR3 reads CASSLGRGRGPQHF. CDR3 sequence (DNA): TGTGCCAGCTCCCTAGGTAGGGGGCGAGGGCCCCAGCATTTT. V and J are TRBV7-2 and TRBJ1-5, with TRBD1 identical over 7 bases. The CDR3 sequence is 14 residues long. The germline V gene has CDR1 SGHTA and CDR2 FQGNSA. Trimming took 8 bases from V and 9 from J; bases not matched to a gene: 13.

This clone came up a few times. The V call is TRBV30, the J call TRBJ2-7, with TRBD1 as a possible D gene (6 bases). CDR3 length: 15 amino acids. Trimming took off 6 bases at V and 0 bases at J, with 18 bases between the two ends. The germline gives CDR1 GTSNPN, CDR2 SVGIG (reference sequence). This CDR3 reads CACLQGSFSSYEQYF. As DNA, the CDR3 is TGTGCCTGCTTACAGGGCAGCTTCTCCTCCTACGAGCAGTACTTC.

This clone came up once. The chain links TRBV2 to TRBJ1-5; D remains ambiguous. V was trimmed by 7 bases and J by 0 bases, leaving 10 bases between them. CDR3 length: 14 amino acids. The germline V gene encodes CDR1 SNHLY and CDR2 FYNNEI. CDR3 DNA sequence: TGTGCCAGCATGTCGGACTATAGCAATCAGCCCCAGCATTTT. Amino acid sequence: CASMSDYSNQPQHF.

J is TRBJ2-1 and V is TRBV4-3; 7 nucleotides align to TRBD2. CDR1 and CDR2 from the germline V gene are LGHNA and YSLEER. V trimming: 5 bases; J trimming: 9 bases; junction bases outside the gene matches: 7. CDR3 length: 13 residues. CDR3 residues: CASSSRERGEQFF. CDR3 nucleotide sequence: TGCGCCAGCAGCTCGCGGGAGAGGGGTGAGCAGTTCTTC.

The rearrangement joins TRBV19 to TRBJ1-5; 8 bases fit TRBD1. Germline V lookup: CDR1 LNHDA, CDR2 SQIVND (reference sequence). The CDR3 sequence is 12 residues long. In DNA, the CDR3 is TGTGCAGTTGGGCAGGGGGCCCAGCCCCAGCATTTT. Residues: CAVGQGAQPQHF.

The J gene is TRBJ2-7, the V gene TRBV19; 11 positions match TRBD2. The J segment lost 1 base and the V segment lost 5 bases, leaving 4 bases of the junction unmatched. The CDR3 totals 15 residues. In germline, CDR1 is LNHDA, CDR2 SQIVND (reference sequence). CDR3 in DNA: TGTGCCAGTAGTGTCGGACTAGCGGGTTCCTACGAGCAGTACTTC. Its translation: CASSVGLAGSYEQYF.

The chain carries TRBV29-1 and TRBJ1-1, with D hard to call. CDR1 is SQVTM, CDR2 ANQGSEA, per germline. V gave up 5 bases and J gave up 5 bases, with 15 bases separating them. The CDR3 totals 13 residues. CDR3: CSVLRPSGTEAFF. In DNA form, the CDR3 reads TGCAGCGTTTTACGCCCCTCGGGGACTGAAGCTTTCTTT.

The V call is TRBV4-3, the J call TRBJ2-1; TRBD2 matches at 12 bases. The CDR3 extends over 18 amino acids. Germline-derived CDR1 and CDR2 are LGHNA and YSLEER. With 0 bases clipped from V and 5 bases from J, the junction kept 8 bases outside the gene matches. CDR3 loop: CASSQDRTSGANDNEQFF. DNA for the CDR3: TGCGCCAGCAGCCAAGATAGGACTAGCGGGGCAAACGACAATGAGCAGTTCTTC.